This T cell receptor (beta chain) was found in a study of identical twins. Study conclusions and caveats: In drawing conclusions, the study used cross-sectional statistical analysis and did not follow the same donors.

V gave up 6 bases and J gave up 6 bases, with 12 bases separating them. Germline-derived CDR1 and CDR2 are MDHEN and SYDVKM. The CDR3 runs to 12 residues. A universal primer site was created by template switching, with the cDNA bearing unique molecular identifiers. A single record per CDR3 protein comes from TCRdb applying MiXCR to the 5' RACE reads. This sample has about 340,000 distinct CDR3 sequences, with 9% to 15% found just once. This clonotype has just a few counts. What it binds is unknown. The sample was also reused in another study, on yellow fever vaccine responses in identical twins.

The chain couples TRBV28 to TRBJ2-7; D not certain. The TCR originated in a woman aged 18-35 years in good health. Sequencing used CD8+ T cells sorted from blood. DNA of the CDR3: TGTGCCAGCAGCCTATTAAGTCGCGAGCAGTACTTC. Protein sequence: CASSLLSREQYF.